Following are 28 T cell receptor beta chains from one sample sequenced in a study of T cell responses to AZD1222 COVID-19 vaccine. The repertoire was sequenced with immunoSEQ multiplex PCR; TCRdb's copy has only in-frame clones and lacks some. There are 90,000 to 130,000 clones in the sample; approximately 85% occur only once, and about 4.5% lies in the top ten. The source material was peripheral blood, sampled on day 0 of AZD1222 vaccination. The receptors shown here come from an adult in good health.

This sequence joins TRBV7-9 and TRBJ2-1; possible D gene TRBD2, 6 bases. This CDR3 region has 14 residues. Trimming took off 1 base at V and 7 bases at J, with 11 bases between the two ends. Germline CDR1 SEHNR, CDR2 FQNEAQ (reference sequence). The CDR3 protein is CASSLVFGGNEQFF. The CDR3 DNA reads TGTGCCAGCAGCTTAGTCTTTGGGGGGAATGAGCAGTTCTTC.

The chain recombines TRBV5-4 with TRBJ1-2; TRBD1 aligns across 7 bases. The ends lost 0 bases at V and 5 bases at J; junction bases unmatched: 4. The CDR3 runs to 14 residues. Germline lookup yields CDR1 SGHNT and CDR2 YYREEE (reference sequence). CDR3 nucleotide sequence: TGTGCCAGCAGCTTGGACAGGGGCGTGTATGGCTACACCTTC. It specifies CASSLDRGVYGYTF.

The CDR3 DNA reads as TGTGCCAGCAGTAGAGGGTATGGCTACACCTTC. It codes for CASSRGYGYTF. J is TRBJ1-2 and V is TRBV28; D gene unclear. CDR1 and CDR2 (germline): MDHEN, SYDVKM. The V and J ends lost 5 bases and 5 bases respectively, with 6 bases between them. CDR3 size: 11 residues.

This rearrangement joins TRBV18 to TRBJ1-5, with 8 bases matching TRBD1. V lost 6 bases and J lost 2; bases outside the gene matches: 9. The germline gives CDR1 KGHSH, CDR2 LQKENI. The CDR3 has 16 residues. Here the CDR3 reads CASSRDRGAGNQPQHF. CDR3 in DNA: TGTGCCAGCTCCCGCGACAGGGGCGCGGGCAATCAGCCCCAGCATTTT. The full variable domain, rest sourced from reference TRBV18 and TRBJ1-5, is NAGVMQNPRHLVRRRGQEARLRCSPMKGHSHVYWYRQLPEEGLKFMVYLQKENIIDESGMPKERFSAEFPKEGPSILRIQQVVRGDSAAYFCASSRDRGAGNQPQHFGDGTRLSIL.

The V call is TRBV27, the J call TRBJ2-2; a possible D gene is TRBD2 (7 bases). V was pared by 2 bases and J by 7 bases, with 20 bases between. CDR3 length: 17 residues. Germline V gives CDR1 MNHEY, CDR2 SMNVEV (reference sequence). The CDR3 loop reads CASSLDIGGPSGGELFF. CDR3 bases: TGTGCCAGCAGTTTAGACATCGGGGGGCCCTCGGGCGGGGAGCTGTTTTTT.

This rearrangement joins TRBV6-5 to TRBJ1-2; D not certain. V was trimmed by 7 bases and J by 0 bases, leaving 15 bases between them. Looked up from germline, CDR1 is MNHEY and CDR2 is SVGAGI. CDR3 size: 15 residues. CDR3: CASMDFDQANYGYTF. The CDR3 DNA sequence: TGTGCCAGCATGGATTTCGATCAGGCTAACTATGGCTACACCTTC.

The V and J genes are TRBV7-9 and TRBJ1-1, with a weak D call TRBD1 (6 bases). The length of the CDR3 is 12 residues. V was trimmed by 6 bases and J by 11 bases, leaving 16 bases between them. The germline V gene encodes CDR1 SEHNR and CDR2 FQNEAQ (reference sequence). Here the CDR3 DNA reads TGTGCCAGCAGTCCTGACCAGGGGTCGGCTTTCTTT. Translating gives CASSPDQGSAFF.

The CDR3: CASSLSYGGTGANVLTF. In DNA, the CDR3 is TGTGCCAGCAGTTTAAGTTATGGGGGGACCGGGGCCAACGTCCTGACTTTC. The V and J genes are TRBV27 and TRBJ2-6, with a weak D call TRBD2 (6 bases). Trimming left V 2 bases short and J 4 bases short, with 15 bases between. This CDR3 is 17 amino acids long. Germline lookup yields CDR1 MNHEY and CDR2 SMNVEV (reference sequence).

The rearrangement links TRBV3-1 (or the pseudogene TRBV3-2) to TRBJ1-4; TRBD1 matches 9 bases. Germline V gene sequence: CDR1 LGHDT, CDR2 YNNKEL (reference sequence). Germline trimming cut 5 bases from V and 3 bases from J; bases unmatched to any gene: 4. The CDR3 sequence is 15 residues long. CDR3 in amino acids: CASSGRQGANEKLFF. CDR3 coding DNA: TGTGCCAGCAGCGGACGACAGGGGGCTAATGAAAAACTGTTTTTT.

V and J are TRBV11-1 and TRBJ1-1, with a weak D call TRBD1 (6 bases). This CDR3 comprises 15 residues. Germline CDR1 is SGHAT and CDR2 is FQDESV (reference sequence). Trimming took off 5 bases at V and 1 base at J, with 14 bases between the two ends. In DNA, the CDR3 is TGTGCCAGCAGCCCACAGGGCGTAACGAACACTGAAGCTTTCTTT. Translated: CASSPQGVTNTEAFF.

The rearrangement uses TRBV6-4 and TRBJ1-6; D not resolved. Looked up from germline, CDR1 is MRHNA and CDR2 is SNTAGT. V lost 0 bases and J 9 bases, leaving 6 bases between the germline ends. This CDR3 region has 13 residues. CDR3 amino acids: CASSDSIFSPLHF. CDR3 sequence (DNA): TGTGCCAGCAGTGACTCGATCTTTTCACCCCTCCACTTT.

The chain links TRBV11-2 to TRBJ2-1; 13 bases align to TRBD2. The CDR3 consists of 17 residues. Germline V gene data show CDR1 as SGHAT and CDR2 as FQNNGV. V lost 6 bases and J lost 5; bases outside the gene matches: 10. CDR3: CASRDRRLAGGHNEQFF. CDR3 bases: TGTGCCAGCAGGGACCGACGACTAGCGGGAGGCCACAATGAGCAGTTCTTC.

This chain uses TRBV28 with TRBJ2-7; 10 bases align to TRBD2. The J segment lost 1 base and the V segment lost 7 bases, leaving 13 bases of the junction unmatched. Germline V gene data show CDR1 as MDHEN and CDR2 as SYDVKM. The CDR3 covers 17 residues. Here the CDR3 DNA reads TGTGCCAGCACCACCCCATCTGCGGGACTAGCGTCCTACGAGCAGTACTTC. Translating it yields CASTTPSAGLASYEQYF. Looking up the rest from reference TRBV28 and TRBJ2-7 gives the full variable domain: DVKVTQSSRYLVKRTGEKVFLECVQDMDHENMFWYRQDPGLGLRLIYFSYDVKMKEKGDIPEGYSVSREKKERFSLILESASTNQTSMYLCASTTPSAGLASYEQYFGPGTRLTVT.

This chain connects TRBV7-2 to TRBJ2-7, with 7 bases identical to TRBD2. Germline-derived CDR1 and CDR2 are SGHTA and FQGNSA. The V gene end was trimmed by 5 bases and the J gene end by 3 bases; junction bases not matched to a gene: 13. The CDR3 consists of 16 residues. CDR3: CASSPNRYSGRYEQYF. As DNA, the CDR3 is TGTGCCAGCAGCCCAAACCGATATAGCGGGCGCTACGAGCAGTACTTC.

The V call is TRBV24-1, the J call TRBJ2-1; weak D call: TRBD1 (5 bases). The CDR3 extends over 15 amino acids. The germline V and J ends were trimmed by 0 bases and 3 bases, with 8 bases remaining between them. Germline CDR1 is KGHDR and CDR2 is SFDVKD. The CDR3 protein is CATSDLAGNYNEQFF. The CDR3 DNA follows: TGTGCCACCAGTGATTTGGCAGGGAACTACAATGAGCAGTTCTTC.

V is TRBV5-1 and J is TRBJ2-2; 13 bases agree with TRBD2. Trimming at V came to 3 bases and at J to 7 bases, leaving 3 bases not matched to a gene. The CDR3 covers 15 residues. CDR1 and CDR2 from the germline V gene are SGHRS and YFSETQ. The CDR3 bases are TGCGCCAGCAGCTCCGGACTAGCGGGGGTCGGGGAGCTGTTTTTT. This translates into CASSSGLAGVGELFF.

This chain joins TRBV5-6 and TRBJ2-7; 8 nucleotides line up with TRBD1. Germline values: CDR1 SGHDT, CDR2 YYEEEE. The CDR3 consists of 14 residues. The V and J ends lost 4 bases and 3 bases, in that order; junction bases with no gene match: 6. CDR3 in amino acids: CASSIWTGHYEQYF. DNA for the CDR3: TGTGCCAGCAGCATCTGGACAGGGCACTACGAGCAGTACTTC.

CDR3 region: CASSRILAGVSYEQYF. The CDR3 DNA is TGTGCCAGCAGCCGGATACTAGCGGGGGTTTCCTACGAGCAGTACTTC. The chain combines TRBV3-1 (or the pseudogene TRBV3-2) with TRBJ2-7; 11 bases fit TRBD2. The CDR3 extends over 16 amino acids. Germline CDR1 LGHDT, CDR2 YNNKEL (reference sequence). V was pared by 4 bases and J by 1 base, with 6 bases of the junction left unmatched.

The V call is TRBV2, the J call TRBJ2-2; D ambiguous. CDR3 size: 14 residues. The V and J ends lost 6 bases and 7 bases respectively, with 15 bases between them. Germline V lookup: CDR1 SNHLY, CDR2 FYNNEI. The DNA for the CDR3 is TGTGCCAGCAGAGGGTTAGGGATCGGCGGGGAGCTGTTTTTT. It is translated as CASRGLGIGGELFF.

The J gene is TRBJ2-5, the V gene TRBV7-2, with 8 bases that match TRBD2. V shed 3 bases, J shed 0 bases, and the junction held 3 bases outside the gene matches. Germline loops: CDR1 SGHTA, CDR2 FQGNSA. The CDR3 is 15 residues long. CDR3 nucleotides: TGTGCCAGCAGCTTTGGCGGGGGGAACCAAGAGACCCAGTACTTC. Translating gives CASSFGGGNQETQYF. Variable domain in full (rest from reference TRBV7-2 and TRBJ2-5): GAGVSQSPSNKVTEKGKDVELRCDPISGHTALYWYRQSLGQGLEFLIYFQGNSAPDKSGLPSDRFSAERTGGSVSTLTIQRTQQEDSAVYLCASSFGGGNQETQYFGPGTRLLVL.

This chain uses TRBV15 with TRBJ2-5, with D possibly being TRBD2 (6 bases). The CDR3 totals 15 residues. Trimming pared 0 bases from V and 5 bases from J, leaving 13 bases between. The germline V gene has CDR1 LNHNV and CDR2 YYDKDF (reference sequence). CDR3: CATSRDLGGTETQYF. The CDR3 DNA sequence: TGTGCCACCAGCAGAGATCTTGGGGGGACGGAGACCCAGTACTTC.

CDR3: CASSLRAGDQPQHF. The CDR3 region has the DNA TGTGCCAGCAGTTTAAGGGCGGGAGATCAGCCCCAGCATTTT. This chain links TRBV27 with TRBJ1-5; D remains ambiguous. The ends were cut back, 2 bases at V and 5 bases at J, with 10 bases in the middle. This CDR3 is 14 amino acids long. Looked up from germline, CDR1 is MNHEY and CDR2 is SMNVEV (reference sequence).

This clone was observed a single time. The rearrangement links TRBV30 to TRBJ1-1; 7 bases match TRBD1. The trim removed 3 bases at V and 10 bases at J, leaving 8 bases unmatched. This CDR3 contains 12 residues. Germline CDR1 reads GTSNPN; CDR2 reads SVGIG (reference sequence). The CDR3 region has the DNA TGTGCCTGGAGCCCACAGGGGTGGGCAGCTTTCTTT. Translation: CAWSPQGWAAFF.

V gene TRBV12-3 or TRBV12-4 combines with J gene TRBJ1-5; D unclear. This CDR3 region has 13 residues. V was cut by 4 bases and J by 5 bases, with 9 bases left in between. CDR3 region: CASSSEGHQPQHF. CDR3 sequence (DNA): TGTGCCAGCAGTTCCGAGGGTCATCAGCCCCAGCATTTT.

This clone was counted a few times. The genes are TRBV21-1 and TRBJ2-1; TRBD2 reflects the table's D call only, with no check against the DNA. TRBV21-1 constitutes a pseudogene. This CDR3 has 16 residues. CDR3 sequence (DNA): TGTGCCAGCAGCTACCCGACTAGCGGGAGTGGAAATGAGCAGTTCTTC. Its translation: CASSYPTSGSGNEQFF.

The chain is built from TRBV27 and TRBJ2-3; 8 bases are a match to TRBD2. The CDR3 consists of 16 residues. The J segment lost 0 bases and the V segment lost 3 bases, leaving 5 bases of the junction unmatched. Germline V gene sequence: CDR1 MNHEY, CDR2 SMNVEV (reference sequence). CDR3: CASSFSWTSSTDTQYF. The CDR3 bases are TGTGCCAGCAGTTTTTCCTGGACTAGCAGCACAGATACGCAGTATTTT.

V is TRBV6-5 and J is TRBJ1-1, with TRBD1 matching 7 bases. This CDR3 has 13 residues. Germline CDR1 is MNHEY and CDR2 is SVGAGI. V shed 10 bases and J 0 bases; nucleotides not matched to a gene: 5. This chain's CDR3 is CATHRGMNTEAFF. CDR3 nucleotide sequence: TGTGCCACCCACAGGGGAATGAACACTGAAGCTTTCTTT.

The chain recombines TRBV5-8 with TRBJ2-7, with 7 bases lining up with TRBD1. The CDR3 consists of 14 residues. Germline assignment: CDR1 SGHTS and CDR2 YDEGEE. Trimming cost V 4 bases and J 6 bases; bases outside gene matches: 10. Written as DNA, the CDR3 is TGTGCCAGCAGCCCGGGACAGCTGAATTCCGAGCAGTACTTC. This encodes CASSPGQLNSEQYF.